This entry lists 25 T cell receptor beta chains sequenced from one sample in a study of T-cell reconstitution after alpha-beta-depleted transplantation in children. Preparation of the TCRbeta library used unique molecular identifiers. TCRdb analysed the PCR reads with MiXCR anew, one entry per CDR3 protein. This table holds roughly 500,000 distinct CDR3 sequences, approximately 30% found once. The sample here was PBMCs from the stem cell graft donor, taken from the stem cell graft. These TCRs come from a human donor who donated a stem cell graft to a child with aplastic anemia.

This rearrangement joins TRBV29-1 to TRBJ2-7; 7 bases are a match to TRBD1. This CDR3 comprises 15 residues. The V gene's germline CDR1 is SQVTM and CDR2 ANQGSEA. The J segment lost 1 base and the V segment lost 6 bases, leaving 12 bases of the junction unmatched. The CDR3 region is CSVRAGTDHSYEQYF. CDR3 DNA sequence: TGCAGCGTAAGAGCCGGGACAGACCATTCCTACGAGCAGTACTTC.

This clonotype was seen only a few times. The CDR3 is CATSEGYEQYF. Written as DNA, the CDR3 is TGTGCCACCAGTGAGGGCTACGAGCAGTACTTC. This chain joins TRBV24-1 and TRBJ2-7; D unclear. This CDR3 region has 11 residues. Germline V gene lookup returns CDR1 KGHDR and CDR2 SFDVKD. Deletions cut 4 bases from V and 3 bases from J, with 3 bases between.

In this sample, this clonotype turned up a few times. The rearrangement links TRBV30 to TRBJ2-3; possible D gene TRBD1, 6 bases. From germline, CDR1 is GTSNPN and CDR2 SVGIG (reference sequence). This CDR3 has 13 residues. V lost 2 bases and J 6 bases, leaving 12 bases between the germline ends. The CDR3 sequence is CAWSQSGADTQYF. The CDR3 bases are TGTGCCTGGAGTCAATCAGGGGCCGATACGCAGTATTTT.

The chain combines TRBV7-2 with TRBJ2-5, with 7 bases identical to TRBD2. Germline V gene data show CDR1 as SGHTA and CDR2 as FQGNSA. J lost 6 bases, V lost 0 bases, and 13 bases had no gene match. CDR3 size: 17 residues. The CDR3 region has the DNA TGTGCCAGCAGCTTAGCCGTAAGACGGAGCGGGAAAAAGACCCAGTACTTC. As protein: CASSLAVRRSGKKTQYF. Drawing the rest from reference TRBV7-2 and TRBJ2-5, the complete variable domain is GAGVSQSPSNKVTEKGKDVELRCDPISGHTALYWYRQSLGQGLEFLIYFQGNSAPDKSGLPSDRFSAERTGGSVSTLTIQRTQQEDSAVYLCASSLAVRRSGKKTQYFGPGTRLLVL.

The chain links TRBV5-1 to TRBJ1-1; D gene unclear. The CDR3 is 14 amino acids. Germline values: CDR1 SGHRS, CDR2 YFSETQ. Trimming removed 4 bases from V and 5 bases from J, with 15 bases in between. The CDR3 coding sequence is TGCGCCAGCAGCCCCTTTGGAGGCGCAACTGAAGCTTTCTTT. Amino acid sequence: CASSPFGGATEAFF. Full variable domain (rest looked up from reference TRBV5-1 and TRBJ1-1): KAGVTQTPRYLIKTRGQQVTLSCSPISGHRSVSWYQQTPGQGLQFLFEYFSETQRNKGNFPGRFSGRQFSNSRSEMNVSTLELGDSALYLCASSPFGGATEAFFGQGTRLTVV.

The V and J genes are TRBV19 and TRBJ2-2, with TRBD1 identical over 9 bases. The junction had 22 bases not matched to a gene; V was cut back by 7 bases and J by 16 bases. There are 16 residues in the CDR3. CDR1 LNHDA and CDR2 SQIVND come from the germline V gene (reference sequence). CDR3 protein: CASIYRTGGEGISSFF. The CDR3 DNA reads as TGTGCCAGTATCTACCGAACAGGGGGCGAAGGCATTTCCTCGTTTTTT.

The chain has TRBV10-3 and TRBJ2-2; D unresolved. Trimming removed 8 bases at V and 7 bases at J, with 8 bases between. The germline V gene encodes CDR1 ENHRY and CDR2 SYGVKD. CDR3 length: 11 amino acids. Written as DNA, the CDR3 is TGTGCCATCCGTGGTGGCGGGGAGCTGTTTTTT. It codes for CAIRGGGELFF.

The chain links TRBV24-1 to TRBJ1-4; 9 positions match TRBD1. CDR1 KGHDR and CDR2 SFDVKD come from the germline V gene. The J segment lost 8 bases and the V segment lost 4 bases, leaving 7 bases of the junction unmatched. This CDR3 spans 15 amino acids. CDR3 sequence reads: CATSERTGVGEKLFF. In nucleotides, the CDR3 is TGTGCCACCAGTGAACGGACAGGGGTAGGGGAAAAACTGTTTTTT.

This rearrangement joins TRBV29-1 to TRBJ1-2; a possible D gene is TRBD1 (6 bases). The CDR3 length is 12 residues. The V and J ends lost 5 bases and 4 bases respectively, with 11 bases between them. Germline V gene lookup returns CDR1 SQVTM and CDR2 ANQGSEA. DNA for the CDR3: TGCAGCGTTCGTATAGGGGGCTATGGCTACACCTTC. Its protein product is CSVRIGGYGYTF. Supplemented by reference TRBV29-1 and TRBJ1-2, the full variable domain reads SAVISQKPSRDICQRGTSLTIQCQVDSQVTMMFWYRQQPGQSLTLIATANQGSEATYESGFVIDKFPISRPNLTFSTLTVSNMSPEDSSIYLCSVRIGGYGYTFGSGTRLTVV.

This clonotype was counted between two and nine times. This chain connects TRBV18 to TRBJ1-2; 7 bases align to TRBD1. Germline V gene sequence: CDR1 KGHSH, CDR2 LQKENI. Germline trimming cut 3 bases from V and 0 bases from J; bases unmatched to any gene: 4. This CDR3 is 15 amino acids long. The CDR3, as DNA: TGTGCCAGCTCACCGAGGACAGGCGCTAACTATGGCTACACCTTC. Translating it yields CASSPRTGANYGYTF.

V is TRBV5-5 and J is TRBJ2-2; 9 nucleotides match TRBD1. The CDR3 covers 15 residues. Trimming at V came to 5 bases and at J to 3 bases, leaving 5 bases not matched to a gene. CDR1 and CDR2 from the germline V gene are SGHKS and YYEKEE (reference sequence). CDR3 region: CASREGQGYTGELFF. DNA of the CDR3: TGTGCCAGCAGGGAGGGACAGGGATACACCGGGGAGCTGTTTTTT. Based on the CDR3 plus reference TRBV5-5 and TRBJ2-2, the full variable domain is DAGVTQSPTHLIKTRGQQVTLRCSPISGHKSVSWYQQVLGQGPQFIFQYYEKEERGRGNFPDRFSARQFPNYSSELNVNALLLGDSALYLCASREGQGYTGELFFGEGSRLTVL.

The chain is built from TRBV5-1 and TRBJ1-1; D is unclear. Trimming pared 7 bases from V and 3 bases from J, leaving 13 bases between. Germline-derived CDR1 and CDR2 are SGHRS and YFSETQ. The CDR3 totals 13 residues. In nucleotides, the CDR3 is TGCGCCAGCCACCCTGGGCAGCACACTGAAGCTTTCTTT. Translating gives CASHPGQHTEAFF.

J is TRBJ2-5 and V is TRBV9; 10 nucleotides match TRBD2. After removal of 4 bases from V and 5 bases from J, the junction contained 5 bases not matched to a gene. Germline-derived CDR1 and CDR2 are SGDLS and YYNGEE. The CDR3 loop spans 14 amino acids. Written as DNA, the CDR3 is TGTGCCAGCAGCTTTAGCGGGAGGACGGAGACCCAGTACTTC. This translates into CASSFSGRTETQYF.

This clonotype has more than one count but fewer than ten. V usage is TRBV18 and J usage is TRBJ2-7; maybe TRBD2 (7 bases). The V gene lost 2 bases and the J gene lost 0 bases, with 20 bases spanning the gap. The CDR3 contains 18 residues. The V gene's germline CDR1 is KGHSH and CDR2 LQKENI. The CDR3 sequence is CASSPFVRGGGLSYEQYF. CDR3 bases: TGTGCCAGCTCACCATTCGTTCGTGGGGGGGGCCTCTCCTACGAGCAGTACTTC.

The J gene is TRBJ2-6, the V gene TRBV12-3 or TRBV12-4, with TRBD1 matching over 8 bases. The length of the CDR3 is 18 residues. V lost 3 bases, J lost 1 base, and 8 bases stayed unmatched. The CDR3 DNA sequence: TGTGCCAGCAGTTTGGCCCTCGGACAGGGATCTGGGGCCAACGTCCTGACTTTC. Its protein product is CASSLALGQGSGANVLTF.

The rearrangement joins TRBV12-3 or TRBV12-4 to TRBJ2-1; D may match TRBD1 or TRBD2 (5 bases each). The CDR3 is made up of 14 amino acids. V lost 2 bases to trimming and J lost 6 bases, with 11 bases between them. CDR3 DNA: TGTGCCAGCAGTTTAACCCAGGGAGCCAATGAGCAGTTCTTC. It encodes CASSLTQGANEQFF.

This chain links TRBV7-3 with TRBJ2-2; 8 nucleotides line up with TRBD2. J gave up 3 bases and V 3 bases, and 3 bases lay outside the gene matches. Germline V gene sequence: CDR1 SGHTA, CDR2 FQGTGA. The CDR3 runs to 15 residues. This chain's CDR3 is CASSFSGGDTGELFF. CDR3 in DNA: TGTGCCAGCAGCTTTTCGGGGGGGGACACCGGGGAGCTGTTTTTT.

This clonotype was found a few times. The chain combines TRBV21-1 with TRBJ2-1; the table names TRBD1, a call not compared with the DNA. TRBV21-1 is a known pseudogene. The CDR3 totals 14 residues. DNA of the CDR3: TGTGCCAGCCCCTCAGGGCGTGGGCAGGATGAGCAGTTCTTC. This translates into CASPSGRGQDEQFF.

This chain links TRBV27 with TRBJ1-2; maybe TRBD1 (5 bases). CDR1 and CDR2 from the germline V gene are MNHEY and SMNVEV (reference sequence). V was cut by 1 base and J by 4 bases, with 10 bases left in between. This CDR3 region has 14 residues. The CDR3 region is CASSLYRGGYGYTF. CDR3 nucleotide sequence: TGTGCCAGCAGTTTATATAGGGGTGGCTATGGCTACACCTTC.

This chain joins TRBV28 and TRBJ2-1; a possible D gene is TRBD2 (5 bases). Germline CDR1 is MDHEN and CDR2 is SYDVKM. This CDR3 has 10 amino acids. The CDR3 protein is CAAGYNEQFF. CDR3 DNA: TGTGCGGCGGGCTACAATGAGCAGTTCTTC.

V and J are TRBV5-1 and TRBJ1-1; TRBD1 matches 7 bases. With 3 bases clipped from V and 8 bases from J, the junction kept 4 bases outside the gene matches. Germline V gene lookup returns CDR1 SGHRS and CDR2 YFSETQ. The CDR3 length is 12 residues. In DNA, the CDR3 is TGCGCCAGCAGCTCGACAGGGAAGGAAGCTTTCTTT. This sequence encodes CASSSTGKEAFF. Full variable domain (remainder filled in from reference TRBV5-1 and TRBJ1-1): KAGVTQTPRYLIKTRGQQVTLSCSPISGHRSVSWYQQTPGQGLQFLFEYFSETQRNKGNFPGRFSGRQFSNSRSEMNVSTLELGDSALYLCASSSTGKEAFFGQGTRLTVV.

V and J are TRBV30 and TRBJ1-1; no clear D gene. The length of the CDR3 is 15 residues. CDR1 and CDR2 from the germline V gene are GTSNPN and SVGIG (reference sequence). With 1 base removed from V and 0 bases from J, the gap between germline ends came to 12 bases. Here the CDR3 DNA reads TGTGCCTGGAGTGAGTCGGGCAGCCTGAACACTGAAGCTTTCTTT. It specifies CAWSESGSLNTEAFF.

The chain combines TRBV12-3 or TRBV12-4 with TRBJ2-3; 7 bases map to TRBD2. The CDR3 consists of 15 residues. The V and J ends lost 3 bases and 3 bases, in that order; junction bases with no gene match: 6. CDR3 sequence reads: CASSFHGAGTDTQYF. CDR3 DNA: TGTGCCAGCAGTTTCCATGGAGCGGGAACAGATACGCAGTATTTT.

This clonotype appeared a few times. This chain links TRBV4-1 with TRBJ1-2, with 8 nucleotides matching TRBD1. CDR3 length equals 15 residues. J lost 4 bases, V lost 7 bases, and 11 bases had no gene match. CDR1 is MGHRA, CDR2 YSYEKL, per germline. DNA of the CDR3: TGCGCCAGCACGGCCGAGACAGGGGAGATCTATGGCTACACCTTC. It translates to CASTAETGEIYGYTF.

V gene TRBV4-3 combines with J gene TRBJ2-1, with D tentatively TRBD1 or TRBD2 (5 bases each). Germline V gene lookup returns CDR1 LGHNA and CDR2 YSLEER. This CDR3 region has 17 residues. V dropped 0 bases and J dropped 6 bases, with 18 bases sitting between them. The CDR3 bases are TGCGCCAGCAGCCAAGATCCGGGGCGGGTGCTATCCAATGAGCAGTTCTTC. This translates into CASSQDPGRVLSNEQFF.